This T cell receptor (beta chain) comes out of a study of shared clonotypes between healthy human individuals. Study details: Per-donor plates numbered three CD4 naive, three CD4 memory, two CD8 naive and one CD8 memory. Study-wide findings and caveats: Shared clonotypes: 4.5% to 5% naive CD4, around 3.4% naive CD8, less than 2.5% memory CD4, roughly 0.4% memory CD8.

On this clone: Antigen specificity is unknown.

Each sorted subset replicate got 200 ng genomic DNA, roughly 30,000 genomes. Measured with immunoSEQ multiplex PCR; TCRdb has only the in-frame clones, and not every one. The sample holds 2 million to 2.5 million clones, under 95% seen once. Sequenced sample: naive CD4+ T cells from PBMCs. Subset here: CD45RA+ positively selected. This TCR derives from a man between 18 and 29 years old in good health. Some clones in this sample may be carry-over from other donors' samples.

CDR3 DNA: TGCGCCAGCTCAGTGACGGACAACTACGAGCAGTACTTC. Translating it yields CASSVTDNYEQYF. The chain couples TRBV5-1 to TRBJ2-7; weak D call: TRBD1 (5 bases). V lost 7 bases and J 3 bases, leaving 14 bases between the germline ends. Germline values: CDR1 SGHRS, CDR2 YFSETQ. The CDR3 runs to 13 residues.